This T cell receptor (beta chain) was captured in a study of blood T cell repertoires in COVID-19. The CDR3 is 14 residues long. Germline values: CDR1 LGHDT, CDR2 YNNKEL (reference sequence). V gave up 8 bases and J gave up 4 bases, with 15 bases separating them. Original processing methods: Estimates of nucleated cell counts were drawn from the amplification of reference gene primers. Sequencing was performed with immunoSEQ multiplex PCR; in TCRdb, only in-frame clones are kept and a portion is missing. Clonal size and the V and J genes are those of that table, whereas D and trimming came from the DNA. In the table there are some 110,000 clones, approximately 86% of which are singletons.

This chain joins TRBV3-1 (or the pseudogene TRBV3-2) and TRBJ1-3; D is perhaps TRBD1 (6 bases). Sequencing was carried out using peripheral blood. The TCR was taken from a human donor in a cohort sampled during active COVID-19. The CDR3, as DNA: TGTGCCAGCCACCGCGGGGGGCAAGGAAACACCATATATTTT. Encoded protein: CASHRGGQGNTIYF.